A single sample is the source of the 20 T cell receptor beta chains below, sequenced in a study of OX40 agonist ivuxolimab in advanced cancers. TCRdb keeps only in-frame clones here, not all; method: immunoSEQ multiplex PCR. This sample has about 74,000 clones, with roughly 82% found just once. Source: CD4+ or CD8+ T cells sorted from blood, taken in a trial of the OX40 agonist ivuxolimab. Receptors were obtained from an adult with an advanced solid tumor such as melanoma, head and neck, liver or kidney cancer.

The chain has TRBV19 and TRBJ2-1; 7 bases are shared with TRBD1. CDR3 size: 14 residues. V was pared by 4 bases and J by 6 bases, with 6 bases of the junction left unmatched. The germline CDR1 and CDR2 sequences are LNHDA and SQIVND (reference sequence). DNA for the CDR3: TGTGCCAGTAGTAGGGAAGACAGGGCCAATGAGCAGTTCTTC. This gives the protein CASSREDRANEQFF.

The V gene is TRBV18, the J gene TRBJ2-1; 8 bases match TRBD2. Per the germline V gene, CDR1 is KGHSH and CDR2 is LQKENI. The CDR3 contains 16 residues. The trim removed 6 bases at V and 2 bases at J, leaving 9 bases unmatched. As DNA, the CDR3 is TGTGCCAGCTCCCCCCAGCGGGAGAACCCCTACAATGAGCAGTTCTTC. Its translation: CASSPQRENPYNEQFF.

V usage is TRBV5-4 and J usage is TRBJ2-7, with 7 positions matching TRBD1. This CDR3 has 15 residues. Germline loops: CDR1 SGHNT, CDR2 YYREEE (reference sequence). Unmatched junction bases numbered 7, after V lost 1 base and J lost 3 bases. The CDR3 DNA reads TGTGCCAGCAGCTTGATGGGACAGACCCGCTACGAGCAGTACTTC. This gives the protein CASSLMGQTRYEQYF.

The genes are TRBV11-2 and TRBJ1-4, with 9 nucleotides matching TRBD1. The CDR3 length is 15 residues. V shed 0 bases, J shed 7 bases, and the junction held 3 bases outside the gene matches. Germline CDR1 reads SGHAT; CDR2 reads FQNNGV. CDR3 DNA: TGTGCCAGCAGCTTAGACGGACAGGGGACTGAAAAACTGTTTTTT. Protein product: CASSLDGQGTEKLFF.

The CDR3, as DNA: TGTGCCAGCACCTCACGCCCGGGAGGTAAGGTCGGTGGCTCCTACGAGCAGTACTTC. It translates to CASTSRPGGKVGGSYEQYF. The chain combines TRBV27 with TRBJ2-7; 7 nucleotides agree with TRBD2. Germline loops: CDR1 MNHEY, CDR2 SMNVEV (reference sequence). The CDR3 is 19 residues long. V was pared by 7 bases and J by 0 bases, with 21 bases of the junction left unmatched.

The CDR3 DNA reads as TGTGCCAGCCTAAGATGGGGGCGGATTTCCAATCAGCCCCAGCATTTT. This sequence encodes CASLRWGRISNQPQHF. V usage is TRBV11-2 and J usage is TRBJ1-5, with D perhaps matching TRBD1 (6 bases). This CDR3 has 16 amino acids. Between the trimmed V and J ends, which lost 8 bases and 3 bases, there was a span of 20 bases. Germline V CDR1 and CDR2: SGHAT, FQNNGV. Full variable domain (rest looked up from reference TRBV11-2 and TRBJ1-5): EAGVAQSPRYKIIEKRQSVAFWCNPISGHATLYWYQQILGQGPKLLIQFQNNGVVDDSQLPKDRFSAERLKGVDSTLKIQPAKLEDSAVYLCASLRWGRISNQPQHFGDGTRLSIL.

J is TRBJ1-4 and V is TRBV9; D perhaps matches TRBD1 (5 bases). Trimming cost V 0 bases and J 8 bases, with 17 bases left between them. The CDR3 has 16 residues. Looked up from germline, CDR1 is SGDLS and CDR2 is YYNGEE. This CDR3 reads CASSVAFGGFGEKLFF. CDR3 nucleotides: TGTGCCAGCAGCGTAGCATTTGGGGGTTTCGGCGAAAAACTGTTTTTT.

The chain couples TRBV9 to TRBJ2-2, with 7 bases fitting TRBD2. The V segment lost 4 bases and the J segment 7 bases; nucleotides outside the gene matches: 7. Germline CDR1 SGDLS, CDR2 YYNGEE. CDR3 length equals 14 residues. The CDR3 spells CASSQGLEGGELFF. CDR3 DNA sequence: TGTGCCAGCAGCCAAGGACTAGAGGGCGGGGAGCTGTTTTTT.

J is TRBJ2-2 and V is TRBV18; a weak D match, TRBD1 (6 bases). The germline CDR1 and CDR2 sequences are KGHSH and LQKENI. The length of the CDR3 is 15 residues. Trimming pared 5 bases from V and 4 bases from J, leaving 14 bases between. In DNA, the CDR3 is TGTGCCAGCTCAGAACAGGGAACCTTCACCGGGGAGCTGTTTTTT. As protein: CASSEQGTFTGELFF.

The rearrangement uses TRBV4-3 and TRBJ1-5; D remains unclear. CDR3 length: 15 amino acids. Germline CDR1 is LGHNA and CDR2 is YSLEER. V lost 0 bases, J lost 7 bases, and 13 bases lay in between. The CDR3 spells CASSQDYRATQPQHF. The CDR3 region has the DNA TGCGCCAGCAGCCAAGATTACCGCGCTACGCAGCCCCAGCATTTT.

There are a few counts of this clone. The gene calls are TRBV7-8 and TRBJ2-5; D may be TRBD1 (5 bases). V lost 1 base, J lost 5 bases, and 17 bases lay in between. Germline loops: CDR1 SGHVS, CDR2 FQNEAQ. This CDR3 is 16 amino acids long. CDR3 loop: CASSLVHRQGSETQYF. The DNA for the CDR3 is TGTGCCAGCAGCTTAGTTCATCGTCAGGGTTCCGAGACCCAGTACTTC.

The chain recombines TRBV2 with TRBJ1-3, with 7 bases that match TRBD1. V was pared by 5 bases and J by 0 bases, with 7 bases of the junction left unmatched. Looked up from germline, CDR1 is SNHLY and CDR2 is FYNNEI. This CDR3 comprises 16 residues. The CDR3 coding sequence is TGTGCCAGCAGTTTGGGACAGCCGCACTCTGGAAACACCATATATTTT. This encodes CASSLGQPHSGNTIYF.

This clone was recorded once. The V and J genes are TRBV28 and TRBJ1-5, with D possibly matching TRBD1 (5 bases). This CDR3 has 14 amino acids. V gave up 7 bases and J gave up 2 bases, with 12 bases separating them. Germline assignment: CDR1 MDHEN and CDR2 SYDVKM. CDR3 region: CASTGGRGNQPQHF. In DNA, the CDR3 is TGTGCCAGCACCGGGGGACGGGGCAATCAGCCCCAGCATTTT.

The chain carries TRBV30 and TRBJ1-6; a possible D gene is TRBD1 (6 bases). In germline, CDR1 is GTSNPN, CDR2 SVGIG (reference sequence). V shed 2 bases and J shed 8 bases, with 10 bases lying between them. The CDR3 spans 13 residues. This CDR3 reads CAWSNRVDSPLHF. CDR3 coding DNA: TGTGCCTGGAGTAACAGGGTGGATTCACCCCTCCACTTT.

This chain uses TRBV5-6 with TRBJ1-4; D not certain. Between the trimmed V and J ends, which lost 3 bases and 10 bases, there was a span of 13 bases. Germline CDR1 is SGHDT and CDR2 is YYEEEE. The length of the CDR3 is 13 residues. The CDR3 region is CASSSSDGLKLFF. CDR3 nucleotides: TGTGCCAGCAGCTCGTCGGACGGGTTAAAACTGTTTTTT. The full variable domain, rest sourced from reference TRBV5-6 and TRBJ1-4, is DAGVTQSPTHLIKTRGQQVTLRCSPKSGHDTVSWYQQALGQGPQFIFQYYEEEERQRGNFPDRFSGHQFPNYSSELNVNALLLGDSALYLCASSSSDGLKLFFGSGTQLSVL.

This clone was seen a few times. The CDR3 nucleotides read TGTGCCAGCCTGACCGGGAAGGGTGAAAAACTGTTTTTT. Translating it yields CASLTGKGEKLFF. The chain couples TRBV2 to TRBJ1-4; D gene uncertain. The CDR3 has 13 residues. Germline V gives CDR1 SNHLY, CDR2 FYNNEI. Trimming removed 8 bases at V and 7 bases at J, with 14 bases between.

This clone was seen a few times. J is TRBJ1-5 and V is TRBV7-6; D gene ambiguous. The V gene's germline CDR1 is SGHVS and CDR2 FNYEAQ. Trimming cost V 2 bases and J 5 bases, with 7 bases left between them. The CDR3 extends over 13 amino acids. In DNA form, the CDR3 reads TGTGCCAGCAGCTTATTGTCTGATCAGCCCCAGCATTTT. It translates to CASSLLSDQPQHF.

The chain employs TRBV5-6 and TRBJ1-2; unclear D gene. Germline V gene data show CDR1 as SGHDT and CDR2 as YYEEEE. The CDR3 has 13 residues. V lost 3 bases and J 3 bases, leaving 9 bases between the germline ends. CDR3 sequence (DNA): TGTGCCAGCAGCTCATGGGCCCACTATGGCTACACCTTC. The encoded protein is CASSSWAHYGYTF.

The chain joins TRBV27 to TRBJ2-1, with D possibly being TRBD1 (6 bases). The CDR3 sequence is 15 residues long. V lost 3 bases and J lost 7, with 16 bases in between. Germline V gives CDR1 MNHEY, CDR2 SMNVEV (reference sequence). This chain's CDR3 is CASSFGQGPWNEQFF. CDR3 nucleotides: TGTGCCAGCAGTTTTGGTCAGGGGCCTTGGAATGAGCAGTTCTTC.

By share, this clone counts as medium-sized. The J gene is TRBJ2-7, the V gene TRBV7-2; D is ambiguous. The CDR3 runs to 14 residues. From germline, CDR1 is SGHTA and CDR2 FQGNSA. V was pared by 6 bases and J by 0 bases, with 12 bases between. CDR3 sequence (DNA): TGTGCCAGCAGTACCTCAGCGAGCTCCTACGAGCAGTACTTC. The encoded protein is CASSTSASSYEQYF.